The 15 T cell receptor beta chains below come from one sample, sequenced in a study of cytomegalovirus exposure and HLA in healthy donors. The PCR was carried out with 60 Vbeta primers and 13 Jbeta primers. Here immunoSEQ multiplex PCR was the method, and the copy in TCRdb shows in-frame clones only, minus some. This repertoire includes tens of thousands of clones. The specimen was PBMCs. The receptor set was obtained from a woman in her 50s in good health and CMV-seropositive.

The chain couples TRBV6-5 to TRBJ1-2; perhaps TRBD1 as D (6 bases). In germline, CDR1 is MNHEY, CDR2 SVGAGI. The CDR3 is made up of 15 amino acids. Trimming stripped 4 bases from V and 2 bases from J, with 14 bases between. The CDR3 sequence is CASSSGTTGNYGYTF. Here the CDR3 DNA reads TGTGCCAGCAGTTCCGGGACTACAGGGAACTATGGCTACACCTTC.

The rearrangement joins TRBV6-6 to TRBJ2-1, with 10 bases identical to TRBD2. The CDR3 has 15 amino acids. V lost 6 bases to trimming and J lost 5 bases; unmatched junction nucleotides: 7. Germline V gene lookup returns CDR1 MNHNY and CDR2 SVGAGI (reference sequence). CDR3 loop: CASRPGTSAHNEQFF. DNA for the CDR3: TGTGCCAGCAGACCCGGGACTAGCGCCCACAATGAGCAGTTCTTC.

The rearrangement links TRBV6-1 to TRBJ1-5; D is uncertain. The V and J ends lost 3 bases and 0 bases respectively, with 12 bases between them. The CDR3 length is 16 residues. Germline V gene data show CDR1 as MNHNS and CDR2 as SASEGT. CDR3 region: CASSERSENSNQPQHF. The CDR3 coding sequence is TGTGCCAGCAGTGAGAGGTCGGAGAATAGCAATCAGCCCCAGCATTTT.

The genes are TRBV9 and TRBJ1-4; the D is unclear. This CDR3 comprises 14 residues. Trimming removed 4 bases at V and 0 bases at J, with 7 bases between. Germline values: CDR1 SGDLS, CDR2 YYNGEE. CDR3 DNA: TGTGCCAGCAGCTCCGGGACAACTAATGAAAAACTGTTTTTT. Amino acids: CASSSGTTNEKLFF.

The chain is built from TRBV6-5 and TRBJ2-3; no firm D call. There are 12 residues in the CDR3. Per the germline V gene, CDR1 is MNHEY and CDR2 is SVGAGI. V was shortened by 6 bases and J by 7 bases, with 11 bases between the two germline ends. The CDR3 DNA follows: TGTGCCAGCAGAGACTTCTTATATACGCAGTATTTT. Protein: CASRDFLYTQYF.

The V call is TRBV6-5, the J call TRBJ1-5; D unclear. The germline V gene has CDR1 MNHEY and CDR2 SVGAGI. The V end was cut by 5 bases, the J end by 1 base, with 6 bases between. The CDR3 consists of 13 residues. Here the CDR3 reads CASSLQSNQPQHF. The CDR3 DNA is TGTGCCAGCAGTCTACAGAGCAATCAGCCCCAGCATTTT.

The chain joins TRBV11-2 to TRBJ1-3; a possible D gene is TRBD1 (5 bases). The V gene's germline CDR1 is SGHAT and CDR2 FQNNGV. Trimming removed 0 bases at V and 0 bases at J, with 12 bases between. The CDR3 length is 17 residues. Written as DNA, the CDR3 is TGTGCCAGCAGCTTAGAGCCGGGGGGAGCCTCTGGAAACACCATATATTTT. Protein sequence: CASSLEPGGASGNTIYF. Filled out from reference TRBV11-2 and TRBJ1-3, the complete variable domain reads EAGVAQSPRYKIIEKRQSVAFWCNPISGHATLYWYQQILGQGPKLLIQFQNNGVVDDSQLPKDRFSAERLKGVDSTLKIQPAKLEDSAVYLCASSLEPGGASGNTIYFGEGSWLTVV.

This sequence joins TRBV29-1 and TRBJ1-5; 8 bases match TRBD1. The CDR3 length is 12 residues. With V trimmed by 7 bases and J by 9 bases, 8 bases remained unmatched. CDR1 SQVTM and CDR2 ANQGSEA come from the germline V gene. CDR3 loop: CSAGTGSSPQHF. CDR3 sequence (DNA): TGCAGCGCCGGGACAGGTTCATCGCCCCAGCATTTT.

This chain links TRBV5-1 with TRBJ2-3, with D tentatively TRBD2 (5 bases). Trimming cost V 4 bases and J 2 bases, with 11 bases left between them. This CDR3 region has 14 residues. In germline, CDR1 is SGHRS, CDR2 YFSETQ. CDR3 nucleotides: TGCGCCAGCAGCCTTTCGACTACCACAGATACGCAGTATTTT. Its protein product is CASSLSTTTDTQYF.

The chain couples TRBV5-1 to TRBJ2-7; D is ambiguous. CDR3 length: 15 amino acids. Germline V gives CDR1 SGHRS, CDR2 YFSETQ. V lost 4 bases and J 0 bases, leaving 14 bases between the germline ends. DNA of the CDR3: TGCGCCAGCAGCAGTCCAGGCGCAGCCTCCTACGAGCAGTACTTC. It is translated as CASSSPGAASYEQYF.

The rearrangement links TRBV23-1 to TRBJ1-1, with 9 bases identical to TRBD1. TRBV23-1 is placed among ORFs of uncertain function. This CDR3 contains 13 residues. This chain's CDR3 is CLPIQGQGTEAFF. The DNA for the CDR3 is TGCCTCCCCATACAGGGACAGGGCACTGAAGCTTTCTTT.

The chain is built from TRBV5-1 and TRBJ2-3; 9 positions agree with TRBD2. CDR1 is SGHRS, CDR2 YFSETQ, per germline. The V gene end was trimmed by 4 bases and the J gene end by 6 bases; junction bases not matched to a gene: 12. This CDR3 region has 16 residues. The CDR3 region has the DNA TGCGCCAGCAGCCAGCTAGGGGCGGGAGGGCCGGATACGCAGTATTTT. It translates to CASSQLGAGGPDTQYF. Complete variable domain (other parts from reference TRBV5-1 and TRBJ2-3): KAGVTQTPRYLIKTRGQQVTLSCSPISGHRSVSWYQQTPGQGLQFLFEYFSETQRNKGNFPGRFSGRQFSNSRSEMNVSTLELGDSALYLCASSQLGAGGPDTQYFGPGTRLTVL.

The rearrangement uses TRBV18 and TRBJ2-1; 8 bases are shared with TRBD2. CDR1 and CDR2 from the germline V gene are KGHSH and LQKENI. Losses at the gene ends were 5 bases for V and 10 bases for J; bases not matched to a gene: 13. This CDR3 has 15 amino acids. The CDR3 loop reads CASSIGLASTWEQFF. As DNA, the CDR3 is TGTGCCAGCTCAATCGGACTAGCAAGCACATGGGAGCAGTTCTTC.

The chain couples TRBV28 to TRBJ2-7; D is perhaps TRBD2 (6 bases). V was pared by 4 bases and J by 0 bases, with 7 bases between. There are 13 residues in the CDR3. CDR1 is MDHEN and CDR2 is SYDVKM in the germline V gene. The CDR3 region has the DNA TGTGCCAGCAGTTCCGGGAGCTCCTACGAGCAGTACTTC. This gives the protein CASSSGSSYEQYF.

CDR3 sequence: CASRGEGTEAFF. CDR3 nucleotides: TGTGCCAGCAGGGGAGAAGGCACTGAAGCTTTCTTT. The J gene is TRBJ1-1, the V gene TRBV4-2; no reliable D call. With 6 bases removed from V and 4 bases from J, the gap between germline ends came to 9 bases. CDR3 size: 12 residues. Germline V lookup: CDR1 LGHNA, CDR2 YNFKEQ.